Reported below is one T cell receptor beta chain. The target antigen is unknown. Constant-region reverse primers amplified full-length variable regions, followed by semi-nested Nested Universal Primer A PCR. TCRdb re-called the 5' RACE reads through MiXCR, storing one row per CDR3 protein. The sample records approximately 12,000 distinct CDR3 sequences, 51% being singletons. CDR1 is SEHNR, CDR2 FQNEAQ, per germline (reference sequence). V dropped 5 bases and J dropped 0 bases, with 11 bases sitting between them. The CDR3 covers 14 residues. Study observations and caveats: Greatest tumor Treg TCR overlap was with tumor naive CD4+ cells.

The sorted Tregs were CD4+CD25+CD127-/low cells. V gene TRBV7-9 combines with J gene TRBJ2-7; either TRBD1 or TRBD2 may fit D (5 bases each). Sequenced material: tumor-infiltrating Tregs sorted from the breast tumor. The clonotype originates from a female donor with breast cancer. CDR3 residues: CASSPGDPSYEQYF. DNA of the CDR3: TGTGCCAGCAGCCCTGGGGACCCCTCCTACGAGCAGTACTTC.